Following are 22 T cell receptor beta chains from one sample sequenced in a study of cytomegalovirus exposure and HLA in healthy donors (dated by TCRdb to about 2017). Library construction relied on the immunoSEQ multiplex PCR assay. The multiplex PCR relied on a mix of 60 forward primers for TCR Vbeta segments and 13 reverse primers for TCR Jbeta segments. TCRdb retrieved this table from immuneACCESS and kept in-frame rearrangements only. Not all clones are present; in checked studies, unresolved V genes account for under half, and no reason is known for the remainder. The sample has about 140,000 clones on record, approximately 71% of them singletons. The biggest ten clones account for approximately 3.2% of the sample. The sequenced sample was PBMCs. Receptor source: a man in his forties in good health and CMV-seronegative.

V is TRBV5-1 and J is TRBJ1-2; 7 bases are shared with TRBD1. This CDR3 spans 15 amino acids. Germline CDR1 SGHRS, CDR2 YFSETQ. V shed 4 bases, J shed 5 bases, and the junction held 11 bases outside the gene matches. CDR3 sequence reads: CASSPRTGGSYGYTF. The CDR3 nucleotides are TGCGCCAGCAGCCCCCGGACAGGAGGGTCGTATGGCTACACCTTC.

The chain carries TRBV30 and TRBJ2-2; 9 bases agree with TRBD2. Germline-derived CDR1 and CDR2 are GTSNPN and SVGIG (reference sequence). The CDR3 consists of 15 residues. Losses at the gene ends were 4 bases for V and 5 bases for J; bases not matched to a gene: 8. The CDR3 nucleotides read TGTGCCTGGATACGCGGCGGGGGGGTTACCGGGGAGCTGTTTTTT. Translation gives CAWIRGGGVTGELFF.

The chain carries TRBV29-1 and TRBJ2-7; possible D gene TRBD2, 5 bases. V lost 0 bases to trimming and J lost 0 bases, with 9 bases between them. The germline CDR1 and CDR2 sequences are SQVTM and ANQGSEA. CDR3 length equals 14 residues. The chain's CDR3 is CSVEDLGSSYEQYF. The CDR3 bases are TGCAGCGTTGAAGATCTAGGGAGCTCCTACGAGCAGTACTTC.

This chain uses TRBV7-2 with TRBJ2-3; 9 nucleotides line up with TRBD1. V gave up 3 bases and J gave up 4 bases; unmatched junction bases: 5. The germline CDR1 and CDR2 sequences are SGHTA and FQGNSA. The CDR3 covers 15 residues. This CDR3 reads CASSLDRQGADTQYF. The CDR3 DNA reads TGTGCCAGCAGCTTGGATCGACAGGGGGCAGATACGCAGTATTTT.

This clone has just one count. This rearrangement joins TRBV7-2 to TRBJ1-5; D not certain. Germline V gives CDR1 SGHTA, CDR2 FQGNSA. This CDR3 is 15 amino acids long. V lost 3 bases, J lost 4 bases, and 13 bases lay in between. CDR3 DNA: TGTGCCAGCAGCTTCTCCCGGGGATGGAATCAGCCCCAGCATTTT. Its protein product is CASSFSRGWNQPQHF.

The chain has TRBV9 and TRBJ2-5; 8 bases line up with TRBD1. With 3 bases clipped from V and 7 bases from J, the junction kept 11 bases outside the gene matches. CDR1 and CDR2 from the germline V gene are SGDLS and YYNGEE. This CDR3 has 15 residues. CDR3 loop: CASSASGQEEGTQYF. The DNA of the CDR3 is TGTGCCAGCAGCGCGTCGGGACAGGAAGAGGGGACCCAGTACTTC.

The chain uses TRBV19 and TRBJ2-3; 9 bases are shared with TRBD2. The trim removed 2 bases at V and 2 bases at J, leaving 2 bases unmatched. Germline V gives CDR1 LNHDA, CDR2 SQIVND (reference sequence). The CDR3 is made up of 15 amino acids. CDR3 amino acids: CASSIQRGVTDTQYF. The CDR3 region has the DNA TGTGCCAGTAGTATACAGCGGGGGGTCACAGATACGCAGTATTTT.

The rearrangement uses TRBV6-5 and TRBJ1-6; D not resolved. The CDR3 has 14 amino acids. The V gene's germline CDR1 is MNHEY and CDR2 SVGAGI. V was trimmed by 5 bases and J by 5 bases, leaving 10 bases between them. CDR3 amino acids: CASSESTDNSPLHF. As DNA, the CDR3 is TGTGCCAGCAGTGAATCAACAGATAATTCACCCCTCCACTTT.

V gene TRBV6-1 combines with J gene TRBJ2-7, with D hard to call. The CDR3 covers 12 residues. Trimming removed 0 bases at V and 4 bases at J, with 4 bases between. Germline CDR1 MNHNS, CDR2 SASEGT. CDR3 bases: TGTGCCAGCAGTGAAGCGAGGTACGAGCAGTACTTC. Protein: CASSEARYEQYF.

This clone was observed a handful of times. V and J are TRBV2 and TRBJ2-7, with TRBD1 matching 12 bases. V was pared by 6 bases and J by 7 bases, with 7 bases of the junction left unmatched. The CDR3 has 14 residues. Germline lookup yields CDR1 SNHLY and CDR2 FYNNEI. CDR3 in amino acids: CASSSGQGAGEQYF. The DNA of the CDR3 is TGTGCCAGCAGCTCGGGACAGGGGGCGGGTGAGCAGTACTTC. Combining the CDR3 with reference TRBV2 and TRBJ2-7 gives the whole variable domain EPEVTQTPSHQVTQMGQEVILRCVPISNHLYFYWYRQILGQKVEFLVSFYNNEISEKSEIFDDQFSVERPDGSNFTLKIRSTKLEDSAMYFCASSSGQGAGEQYFGPGTRLTVT.

The chain carries TRBV2 and TRBJ1-1, with D perhaps matching TRBD1 (5 bases). CDR3 length: 14 residues. V was cut by 4 bases and J by 1 base, with 10 bases left in between. CDR1 SNHLY and CDR2 FYNNEI come from the germline V gene. The CDR3 loop reads CASSGQSANTEAFF. Written as DNA, the CDR3 is TGTGCCAGCAGTGGACAGAGTGCGAACACTGAAGCTTTCTTT. The entire variable domain, with the rest obtained from reference TRBV2 and TRBJ1-1, is as follows: EPEVTQTPSHQVTQMGQEVILRCVPISNHLYFYWYRQILGQKVEFLVSFYNNEISEKSEIFDDQFSVERPDGSNFTLKIRSTKLEDSAMYFCASSGQSANTEAFFGQGTRLTVV.

The genes are TRBV9 and TRBJ2-2, with TRBD2 matching over 7 bases. J was trimmed by 3 bases and V by 3 bases; bases with no gene match: 5. From germline, CDR1 is SGDLS and CDR2 YYNGEE. The CDR3 contains 15 residues. Here the CDR3 reads CASSAGTTYTGELFF. CDR3 nucleotides: TGTGCCAGCAGCGCCGGGACTACCTACACCGGGGAGCTGTTTTTT.

The chain recombines TRBV6-1 with TRBJ2-7; TRBD1 aligns across 10 bases. The CDR3 extends over 15 amino acids. V dropped 2 bases and J dropped 4; count of bases not matched to a gene: 5. Germline CDR1 MNHNS, CDR2 SASEGT. DNA of the CDR3: TGTGCCAGCAGTGAACTAGGACAGGGGGTTTACGAGCAGTACTTC. It yields the protein CASSELGQGVYEQYF.

This chain connects TRBV10-3 to TRBJ2-7; possible D gene TRBD2, 7 bases. The CDR3 contains 18 residues. With 2 bases removed from V and 2 bases from J, the gap between germline ends came to 22 bases. The V gene's germline CDR1 is ENHRY and CDR2 SYGVKD. This CDR3 is CAISEIPGTGGLTYEQYF. The DNA of the CDR3 is TGTGCCATCAGTGAGATACCGGGGACCGGGGGGCTCACCTACGAGCAGTACTTC.

The rearrangement joins TRBV5-4 to TRBJ2-1, with 8 bases fitting TRBD2. With 2 bases clipped from V and 2 bases from J, the junction kept 15 bases outside the gene matches. This CDR3 has 19 amino acids. The germline V gene has CDR1 SGHNT and CDR2 YYREEE (reference sequence). CDR3 nucleotide sequence: TGTGCCAGCAGCTTAGGGGAGAGGGCGGGGGGCCCTGCCTACAATGAGCAGTTCTTC. Protein sequence: CASSLGERAGGPAYNEQFF.

V is TRBV4-2 and J is TRBJ1-5, with 8 nucleotides matching TRBD1. Germline trimming cut 2 bases from V and 1 base from J; bases unmatched to any gene: 1. This CDR3 comprises 15 residues. Germline values: CDR1 LGHNA, CDR2 YNFKEQ. CDR3 in DNA: TGTGCCAGCAGCCAAAACAGGGGGAGCAATCAGCCCCAGCATTTT. Translated: CASSQNRGSNQPQHF.

This chain links TRBV5-1 with TRBJ2-7; weak D call: TRBD1 (6 bases). Germline V CDR1 and CDR2: SGHRS, YFSETQ. Trimming left V 0 bases short and J 0 bases short, with 13 bases between. The CDR3 runs to 16 residues. CDR3 coding DNA: TGCGCCAGCAGCTTGGCCACAGGACAGCTCTCCTACGAGCAGTACTTC. It is translated as CASSLATGQLSYEQYF.

The rearrangement uses TRBV2 and TRBJ1-2, with D possibly being TRBD1 (6 bases). There are 14 residues in the CDR3. CDR1 and CDR2 from the germline V gene are SNHLY and FYNNEI. V shed 2 bases and J shed 4 bases, with 11 bases lying between them. CDR3 amino acids: CASSESRTVYGYTF. Written as DNA, the CDR3 is TGTGCCAGCAGTGAATCGAGGACAGTCTATGGCTACACCTTC.

This rearrangement joins TRBV29-1 to TRBJ1-2; no clear D gene. Germline CDR1 reads SQVTM; CDR2 reads ANQGSEA. There are 11 residues in the CDR3. V lost 4 bases, J lost 6 bases, and 9 bases lay in between. CDR3 sequence (DNA): TGCAGCGTTGGAGGGTCGGATGGCTACACCTTC. Protein: CSVGGSDGYTF. The full variable domain, its missing parts supplied by reference TRBV29-1 and TRBJ1-2, is SAVISQKPSRDICQRGTSLTIQCQVDSQVTMMFWYRQQPGQSLTLIATANQGSEATYESGFVIDKFPISRPNLTFSTLTVSNMSPEDSSIYLCSVGGSDGYTFGSGTRLTVV.

V usage is TRBV7-2 and J usage is TRBJ2-7; D perhaps matches TRBD1 (5 bases). Germline lookup yields CDR1 SGHTA and CDR2 FQGNSA. Trimming took off 5 bases at V and 0 bases at J, with 8 bases between the two ends. The CDR3 loop spans 13 amino acids. The DNA of the CDR3 is TGTGCCAGCAGCCCCGACAGCTCCTACGAGCAGTACTTC. Translation gives CASSPDSSYEQYF.

The chain recombines TRBV27 with TRBJ1-5; 8 bases are shared with TRBD1. This CDR3 has 16 amino acids. Germline values: CDR1 MNHEY, CDR2 SMNVEV (reference sequence). V shed 5 bases and J 6 bases; nucleotides not matched to a gene: 12. This CDR3 reads CASSPTAGQGGQPQHF. The CDR3 region has the DNA TGTGCCAGCAGTCCGACCGCAGGACAGGGCGGTCAGCCCCAGCATTTT.

This rearrangement joins TRBV7-8 to TRBJ1-5, with D hard to call. This CDR3 is built from 14 residues. The V end lost 3 bases, the J end lost 7 bases, and 13 bases lay between the germline ends. Germline CDR1 and CDR2: SGHVS and FQNEAQ. CDR3 residues: CASSFLRAAQPQHF. CDR3 nucleotide sequence: TGTGCCAGCAGCTTTTTGCGAGCGGCCCAGCCCCAGCATTTT.